The entry below describes one TCR beta chain. Its antigen is unknown. No base-level quality is on record; no much larger clone is a single base apart. The data were obtained in a study of blood T cell repertoires in COVID-19 (TCRdb year 2020). General notes on the study: Collaborator samples came from the United States, Italy and Spain and covered acute and convalescent phases of COVID-19. The material from the prospective study consisted of cDNA or gDNA derived from T cells, B-cell-depleted T cells, or PBMCs. The dataset comprised deeply sampled blood TCRbeta repertoires from subjects exposed to, actively infected with, or recovered from COVID-19. The repertoires were released in a freely available public database intended as a resource for research on the immune response to SARS-CoV-2. The samples were drawn from two sources: the first 160 participants of the ongoing ImmuneRACE study, and 1,000 to 1,500 subjects contributed by 6 global collaborators. Nearly every sample came with metadata listing a de-identified subject ID, COVID-19 status, age in years and sex. Where HLA class I and class II types were available, the types were taken from metadata supplied by the sample provider, not from assay-based typing.

Counted from cysteine to phenylalanine, this CDR3 has 13 amino acids. Of the read, only the CDR3 DNA is kept; its 39 bases are in frame from base 1. Based on the germline V gene, the CDR1 and CDR2 sequences are SGHNT and YENEEA. V lost 3 bases and J lost 2 bases; the stretch between them is 7 bases long. Each collaborating institution followed its own protocols to collect whole blood in K2EDTA tubes. Collaborator samples were shipped for TCRbeta analysis as frozen whole blood, isolated PBMCs, or DNA extracted from either sample type. Beyond this particular receptor, the publication reports: Clinical and demographic metadata were provided uncurated, with the amount varying by source and participant.

TCRbeta CDR3 regions were amplified from genomic DNA by means of the immunoSEQ Assay, a bias-controlled multiplex PCR. In the source study's methods: Nucleated cell counts per sample were estimated from amplification of reference gene primers within the assay. To quantify the absolute abundance of each unique TCRbeta CDR3 rearrangement, sequence reads were collapsed and filtered. For each sample, productive Simpson clonality was calculated by taking the square root of Simpson's diversity index across productive rearrangements. TCRdb obtained this table from immuneACCESS and retained in-frame rearrangements with V and J assigned. These tables miss some clones; where compared with another copy, unresolved V genes account for less than half of the shortfall, and the remainder is unexplained. V and J calls and clone size follow that table, whereas D and trimming were derived from the DNA. The sample includes over 45,000 clones, with approximately 80% observed a single time. The ten most abundant clones make up 7.3% of the sample.

What was sequenced was peripheral blood. This receptor was taken from a man in his forties with acute or convalescent COVID-19. This receptor chain uses TRBV11-3 and TRBJ1-1; the D gene remains uncertain. The CDR3 here reads CASSLRFNTEAFF. Read as DNA, the sequence is TGTGCCAGCAGCTTGAGATTTAACACTGAAGCTTTCTTT.